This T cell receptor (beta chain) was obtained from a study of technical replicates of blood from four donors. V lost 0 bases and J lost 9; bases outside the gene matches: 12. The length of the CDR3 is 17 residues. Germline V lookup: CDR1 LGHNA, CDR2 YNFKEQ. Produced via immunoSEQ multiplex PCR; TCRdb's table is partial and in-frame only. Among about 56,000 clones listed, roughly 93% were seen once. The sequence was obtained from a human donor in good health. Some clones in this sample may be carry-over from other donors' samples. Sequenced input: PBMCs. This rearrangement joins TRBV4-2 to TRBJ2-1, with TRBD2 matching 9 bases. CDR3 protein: CASSQDIGGGAFGEQFF. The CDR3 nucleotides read TGTGCCAGCAGCCAAGATATCGGCGGGGGGGCGTTTGGTGAGCAGTTCTTC.